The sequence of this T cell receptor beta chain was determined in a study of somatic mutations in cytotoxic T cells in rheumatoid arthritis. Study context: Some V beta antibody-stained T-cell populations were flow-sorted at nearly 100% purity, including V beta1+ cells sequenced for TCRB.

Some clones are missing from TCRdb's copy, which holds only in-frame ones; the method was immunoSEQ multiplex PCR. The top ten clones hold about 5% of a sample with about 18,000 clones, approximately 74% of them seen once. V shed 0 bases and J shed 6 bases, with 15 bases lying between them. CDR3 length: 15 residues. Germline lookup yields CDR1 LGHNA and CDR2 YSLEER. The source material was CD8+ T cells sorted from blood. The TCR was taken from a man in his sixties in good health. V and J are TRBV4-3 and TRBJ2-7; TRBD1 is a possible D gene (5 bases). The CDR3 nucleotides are TGCGCCAGCAGCCAAGATTGGGGCAGGGCCAGCGAGCAGTACTTC. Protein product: CASSQDWGRASEQYF.